This entry is about one TCR beta chain. This sample was taken from a study of T cell changes during pregnancy in multiple sclerosis. The protocol was immunoSEQ multiplex PCR, while the TCRdb copy is restricted to in-frame clones and leaves out a portion. The data hold around 68,000 clones, with about 90% observed a single time. The receptor's source is a female donor with multiple sclerosis, enrolled in a pregnancy study. Material: CD4+ T cells from peripheral blood mononuclear cells, obtained before pregnancy.

CDR3: CASSLRGADYGYTF. In DNA form, the CDR3 reads TGCGCCAGCAGCTTGCGGGGGGCAGACTATGGCTACACCTTC. This chain connects TRBV5-1 to TRBJ1-2; maybe TRBD1 (6 bases). The CDR3 loop spans 14 amino acids. Germline loops: CDR1 SGHRS, CDR2 YFSETQ. Trimming shortened V by 1 base and J by 3 bases, and 10 bases separated the two germline ends.